This T cell receptor beta chain emerged from a study of OX40 agonist ivuxolimab in advanced cancers. Study as a whole: Patients were roughly 87% male with ages roughly 23 to 79, mean around 61.

This clone was detected a few times. The antigen is undetermined. TCRdb's table, derived via immunoSEQ multiplex PCR, lists solely in-frame clones and lacks some. Of about 63,000 clones in the sample, around 82% were seen once. Overall study findings and caveats: There were, on average, more expanded clones in CD8+ T cells than in CD4+. Antigen specificity was not determined for the expanded peripheral T cells.

This CDR3 contains 17 residues. Sample: CD4+ or CD8+ T cells sorted from blood, taken in a trial of the OX40 agonist ivuxolimab. The sequence was collected from an adult with an advanced solid tumor such as melanoma, head and neck, liver or kidney cancer. The chain is built from TRBV21-1 and TRBJ1-2. TRBV21-1 is designated a pseudogene. CDR3 region: CASSKVGGKRANYGYTF. DNA of the CDR3: TGTGCCAGCAGCAAAGTCGGGGGGAAACGAGCTAACTATGGCTACACCTTC.